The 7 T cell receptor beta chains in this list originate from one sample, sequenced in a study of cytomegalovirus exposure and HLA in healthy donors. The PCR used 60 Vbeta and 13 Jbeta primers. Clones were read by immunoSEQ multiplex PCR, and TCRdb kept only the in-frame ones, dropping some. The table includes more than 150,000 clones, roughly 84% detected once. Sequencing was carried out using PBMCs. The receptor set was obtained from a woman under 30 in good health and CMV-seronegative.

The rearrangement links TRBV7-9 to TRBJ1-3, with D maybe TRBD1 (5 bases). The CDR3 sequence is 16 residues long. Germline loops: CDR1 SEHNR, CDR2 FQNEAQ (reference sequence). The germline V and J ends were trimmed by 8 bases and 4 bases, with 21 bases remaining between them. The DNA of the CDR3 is TGTGCCAGCCGATCCTTGCGGGGGGATAACGGAAACACCATATATTTT. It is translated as CASRSLRGDNGNTIYF.

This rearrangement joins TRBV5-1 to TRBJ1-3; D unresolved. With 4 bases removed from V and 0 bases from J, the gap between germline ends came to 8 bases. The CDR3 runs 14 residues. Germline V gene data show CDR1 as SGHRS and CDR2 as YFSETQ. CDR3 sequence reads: CASSRTISGNTIYF. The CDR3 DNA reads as TGCGCCAGCAGCAGGACTATCTCTGGAAACACCATATATTTT.

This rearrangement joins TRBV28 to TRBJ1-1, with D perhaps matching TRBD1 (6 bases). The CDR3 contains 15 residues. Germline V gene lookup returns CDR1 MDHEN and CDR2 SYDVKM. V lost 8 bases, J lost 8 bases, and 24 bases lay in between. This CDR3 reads CASETLIGGASEAFF. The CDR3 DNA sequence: TGTGCCAGCGAGACCCTCATTGGGGGCGCTTCAGAAGCTTTCTTT.

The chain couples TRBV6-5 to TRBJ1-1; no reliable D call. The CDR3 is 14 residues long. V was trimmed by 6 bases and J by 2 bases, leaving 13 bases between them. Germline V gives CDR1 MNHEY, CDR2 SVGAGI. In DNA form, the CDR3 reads TGTGCCAGCAGACTACCGGAGGGAAACACTGAAGCTTTCTTT. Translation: CASRLPEGNTEAFF.

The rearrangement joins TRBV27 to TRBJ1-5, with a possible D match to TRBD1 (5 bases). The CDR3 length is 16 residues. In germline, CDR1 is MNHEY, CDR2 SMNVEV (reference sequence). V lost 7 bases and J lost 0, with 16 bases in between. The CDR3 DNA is TGTGCCAGCATGCGGGGGGGGGTCTATAGCAATCAGCCCCAGCATTTT. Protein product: CASMRGGVYSNQPQHF.

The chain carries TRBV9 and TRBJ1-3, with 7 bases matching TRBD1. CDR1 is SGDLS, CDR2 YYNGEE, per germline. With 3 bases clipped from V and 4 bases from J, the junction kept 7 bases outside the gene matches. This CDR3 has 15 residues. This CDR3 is CASSAQGVSGNTIYF. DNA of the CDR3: TGTGCCAGCAGCGCCCAGGGGGTGTCGGGAAACACCATATATTTT.

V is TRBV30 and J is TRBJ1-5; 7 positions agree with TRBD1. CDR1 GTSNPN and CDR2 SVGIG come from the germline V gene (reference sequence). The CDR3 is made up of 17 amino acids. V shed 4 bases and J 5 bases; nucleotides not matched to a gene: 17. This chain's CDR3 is CAWTETFNRGPDQPQHF. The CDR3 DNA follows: TGTGCCTGGACCGAGACCTTCAACAGGGGCCCGGATCAGCCCCAGCATTTT.